The following is a T cell receptor (beta chain) sequence with its context. Antigen unknown. These data are taken from a study of CD8 T cells in Susac syndrome. The wider study: Patients with Susac syndrome were therapy-naive, taking corticosteroids, with some also receiving intravenous immunoglobulin, or taking intravenous immunoglobulin alone at the time their blood was drawn. Study-wide results and caveats: The study admitted that it had a relatively small number of individuals in its TCR sequencing and HLA analysis.

TCR beta sequences were obtained from blood CD8+ and CD4+ T cells. In germline, CDR1 is DFQATT, CDR2 SNEGSKA (reference sequence). The CDR3 totals 15 residues. The J segment lost 6 bases and the V segment lost 3 bases, leaving 9 bases of the junction unmatched. RNA was extracted with the RNeasy kit, and a quantity of about 0.45 to 1 ug was reverse transcribed using random hexamers. The immunoSEQ assay covered 54 Vbeta and 13 Jbeta segments for CDR3. Via MiXCR, TCRdb re-called the immunoSEQ multiplex PCR reads, giving one row per CDR3 protein. This table has under 200,000 distinct CDR3 sequences, 94% appearing once.

The rearrangement joins TRBV20-1 to TRBJ2-3; 10 positions match TRBD2. The sample comprised CD4+ T cells from PBMCs. The origin of this receptor is a human donor with Susac syndrome. The CDR3 DNA is TGCAGTGCTAGGGGGAGCGGGGGGGCGTATGATACGCAGTATTTT. Amino acid sequence: CSARGSGGAYDTQYF.